The 21 T cell receptor beta chains below all came from one sample that was sequenced in a study of vaccination effects on CD4 cells after COVID-19 (dated by TCRdb to 2022 to 2024). In the ViraFEST assay, PBMC were stimulated with viral peptide pools, and antigen-specific CD4+ T cell clonotypes were then identified by expansion using TCR sequencing. After more than nine days of culture, CD4+ T cells were isolated with the EasySep CD4+ T cell isolation kit. The absence of prior SARS-CoV-2 infection in healthy vaccine recipients was confirmed by negative nucleocapsid antibodies before and after vaccination. These receptors have no known antigen. To prepare the library, the immunoSEQ multiplex PCR assay was applied. In TCRdb, the immuneACCESS table is reduced to in-frame sequences with V and J assigned. These tables do not hold every clone; where another copy was compared, an unresolved V gene accounts for under half, and the others remain unexplained. Here the sample has 40,000 to 45,000 clones; roughly 70% occur a single time. Approximately 25% of the sample is taken by the ten largest.

Sequenced here: CD4+ T cells from PBMCs cultured with HCoV-OC43 spike peptides, sampled before COVID-19 vaccination. This specimen's cell subset or site label, interpreted: HCoV-OC43 spike overlapping peptide pool stimulation. The receptors come from a human donor who received a COVID-19 vaccine.

The count of this clone is one. The chain joins TRBV5-4 to TRBJ1-6, with 7 bases aligning to TRBD1. From germline, CDR1 is SGHNT and CDR2 YYREEE (reference sequence). J gave up 4 bases and V 10 bases, and 8 bases lay outside the gene matches. The CDR3 is made up of 14 amino acids. The CDR3 loop reads CAARTGDYNSPLHF. CDR3 DNA: TGTGCCGCAAGGACAGGTGATTATAATTCACCCCTCCACTTT.

J is TRBJ1-5 and V is TRBV24-1; TRBD1 might be the D (6 bases). This CDR3 is 16 amino acids long. Germline V gene data show CDR1 as KGHDR and CDR2 as SFDVKD. Deletions cut 4 bases from V and 0 bases from J, with 12 bases between. The CDR3 protein is CATSDPDSYSNQPQHF. In DNA, the CDR3 is TGTGCCACCAGTGACCCGGACAGTTATAGCAATCAGCCCCAGCATTTT.

The V gene is TRBV30, the J gene TRBJ1-5, with D possibly TRBD1 on 6 matching bases. CDR1 is GTSNPN and CDR2 is SVGIG in the germline V gene (reference sequence). Trimming took off 0 bases at V and 8 bases at J, with 11 bases between the two ends. This CDR3 comprises 13 residues. The CDR3 region has the DNA TGTGCCTGGAGTGTAGGGGGTAGGAAGCCCCAGCATTTT. This encodes CAWSVGGRKPQHF.

The CDR3 region is CASSEEMNTEAFF. The CDR3 DNA reads TGTGCCAGCAGTGAAGAAATGAACACTGAAGCTTTCTTT. The V gene is TRBV2, the J gene TRBJ1-1; D is unclear. The ends were cut back, 1 base at V and 0 bases at J, with 3 bases in the middle. The CDR3 runs 13 residues. Germline assignment: CDR1 SNHLY and CDR2 FYNNEI. Using reference TRBV2 and TRBJ1-1 for the parts outside the CDR3, the full variable domain is EPEVTQTPSHQVTQMGQEVILRCVPISNHLYFYWYRQILGQKVEFLVSFYNNEISEKSEIFDDQFSVERPDGSNFTLKIRSTKLEDSAMYFCASSEEMNTEAFFGQGTRLTVV.

This clone came up a few times. V gene TRBV6-5 combines with J gene TRBJ2-7, with D perhaps TRBD1 or TRBD2 (5 bases each). V lost 0 bases and J lost 6, with 12 bases in between. Germline lookup yields CDR1 MNHEY and CDR2 SVGAGI. The CDR3 length is 14 residues. This CDR3 is CASSYSGTGPEQYF. Written as DNA, the CDR3 is TGTGCCAGCAGTTACTCGGGGACGGGCCCCGAGCAGTACTTC.

V is TRBV30 and J is TRBJ1-6; TRBD1 is a possible D gene (6 bases). This CDR3 is built from 13 residues. V was pared by 4 bases and J by 10 bases, with 14 bases between. Germline V CDR1 and CDR2: GTSNPN, SVGIG (reference sequence). CDR3 nucleotides: TGTGCCTGGACTCCCCGGGACACCTCACCCCTCCACTTT. Encoded protein: CAWTPRDTSPLHF.

This clone was observed a handful of times. The chain carries TRBV6-5 and TRBJ1-2; 12 bases are a match to TRBD1. Per germline, CDR1 MNHEY and CDR2 SVGAGI. Trimming removed 2 bases from V and 4 bases from J; junction bases left unmatched: 2. CDR3 size: 15 residues. The CDR3 DNA reads TGTGCCAGCAGTTACGGGACAGGGGGCCCCTATGGCTACACCTTC. Translation gives CASSYGTGGPYGYTF.

This chain uses TRBV6-5 with TRBJ1-3; TRBD1 is a possible D gene (5 bases). Germline CDR1 and CDR2: MNHEY and SVGAGI. This CDR3 is 16 amino acids long. Trimming pared 2 bases from V and 2 bases from J, leaving 13 bases between. The DNA of the CDR3 is TGTGCCAGCAGTTACGCATACCGCAGGGCTGGAAACACCATATATTTT. Its translation: CASSYAYRRAGNTIYF.

This chain uses TRBV10-3 with TRBJ1-2; TRBD1 matches 9 bases. J lost 2 bases, V lost 4 bases, and 8 bases had no gene match. Per the germline V gene, CDR1 is ENHRY and CDR2 is SYGVKD. The CDR3 totals 16 residues. The CDR3 reads CAISAGTGSRNYGYTF. The CDR3 DNA reads as TGTGCCATCAGTGCCGGGACAGGGAGTAGGAACTATGGCTACACCTTC.

The CDR3 sequence is CASSKRFLGLACNEQFF. DNA for the CDR3: TGTGCCAGCAGCAAAAGGTTTCTGGGACTAGCCTGCAATGAGCAGTTCTTC. The rearrangement links TRBV21-1 to TRBJ2-1; the table gives TRBD2 as D, unverified against the DNA. TRBV21-1 corresponds to a pseudogene. The CDR3 consists of 17 residues.

The chain combines TRBV30 with TRBJ2-7, with unresolved D. Germline V gene lookup returns CDR1 GTSNPN and CDR2 SVGIG (reference sequence). V shed 3 bases and J shed 6 bases, with 18 bases lying between them. The CDR3 spans 14 residues. CDR3 DNA: TGTGCCTGGAGATTCCTTGGACGGCGCGTCGAGCAGTACTTC. Translated, it gives CAWRFLGRRVEQYF.

The gene calls are TRBV25-1 and TRBJ1-1, with TRBD1 matching 7 bases. The CDR3 spans 13 residues. With V trimmed by 7 bases and J by 4 bases, 6 bases remained unmatched. Germline loops: CDR1 MGHDK, CDR2 SYGVNS. DNA for the CDR3: TGTGCCAGCATCCCCTCAGGGGGCACTGAAGCTTTCTTT. This translates into CASIPSGGTEAFF. The full variable domain, completed using reference TRBV25-1 and TRBJ1-1, is EADIYQTPRYLVIGTGKKITLECSQTMGHDKMYWYQQDPGMELHLIHYSYGVNSTEKGDLSSESTVSRIRTEHFPLTLESARPSHTSQYLCASIPSGGTEAFFGQGTRLTVV.

The genes are TRBV7-3 and TRBJ2-3, with a tentative D call TRBD2 (6 bases). The V gene's germline CDR1 is SGHTA and CDR2 FQGTGA. V was cut by 0 bases and J by 6 bases, with 16 bases left in between. The CDR3 extends over 16 amino acids. The CDR3 is CASSLTGGAGGDTQYF. In DNA form, the CDR3 reads TGTGCCAGCAGCTTAACCGGGGGTGCTGGAGGGGATACGCAGTATTTT. The variable domain in full, completed from reference TRBV7-3 and TRBJ2-3, reads GAGVSQTPSNKVTEKGKYVELRCDPISGHTALYWYRQSLGQGPEFLIYFQGTGAADDSGLPNDRFFAVRPEGSVSTLKIQRTERGDSAVYLCASSLTGGAGGDTQYFGPGTRLTVL.

The CDR3 here is CASSLAAHNNSPLHF. The CDR3, as DNA: TGTGCCAGCAGCTTAGCCGCCCATAATAATTCACCCCTCCACTTT. The genes are TRBV7-9 and TRBJ1-6; no reliable D call. Trimming shortened V by 0 bases and J by 5 bases, and 8 bases separated the two germline ends. CDR3 length: 15 amino acids. Germline CDR1 reads SEHNR; CDR2 reads FQNEAQ (reference sequence).

This clone came up a few times. The rearrangement joins TRBV28 to TRBJ2-2; tentative D call: TRBD2 (5 bases). The germline V and J ends were trimmed by 8 bases and 9 bases, with 10 bases remaining between them. The CDR3 is made up of 11 amino acids. Germline V gene lookup returns CDR1 MDHEN and CDR2 SYDVKM. CDR3 in DNA: TGTGCCAGCTCGGGGTACCGGGAGCTGTTTTTT. Translating gives CASSGYRELFF.

The chain is built from TRBV25-1 and TRBJ1-6; D gene ambiguous. Trimming pared 4 bases from V and 7 bases from J, leaving 8 bases between. Germline values: CDR1 MGHDK, CDR2 SYGVNS. The CDR3 covers 13 residues. CDR3 DNA: TGTGCCAGCAGTGGGAGGACGAATTCACCCCTCCACTTT. Protein: CASSGRTNSPLHF.

This chain uses TRBV14 with TRBJ1-2; D may be TRBD1 (5 bases). From germline, CDR1 is SGHDN and CDR2 FVKESK. The CDR3 length is 15 residues. The V end lost 8 bases, the J end lost 7 bases, and 23 bases lay between the germline ends. In nucleotides, the CDR3 is TGTGCCAGCTCAACTTCCGGGACCCTACGACGTGGCTACACCTTC. Its translation is CASSTSGTLRRGYTF.

The chain combines TRBV15 with TRBJ2-4; 9 bases map to TRBD1. V was clipped by 5 bases and J by 9 bases; unmatched bases: 5. Germline lookup yields CDR1 LNHNV and CDR2 YYDKDF (reference sequence). The CDR3 is made up of 13 amino acids. The CDR3 region is CATSRDREGIQYF. As DNA, the CDR3 is TGTGCCACCAGCCGGGACAGGGAGGGCATTCAGTACTTC.

This clone has just one count. The V gene is TRBV28, the J gene TRBJ2-5; D remains unclear. Germline V lookup: CDR1 MDHEN, CDR2 SYDVKM. The CDR3 runs to 15 residues. The V end was cut by 5 bases, the J end by 7 bases, with 20 bases between. CDR3 sequence reads: CASSDPPTGDGTQYF. CDR3 coding DNA: TGTGCCAGCAGTGACCCCCCGACCGGAGATGGGACCCAGTACTTC.

The genes are TRBV4-3 and TRBJ1-1; no clear D. The CDR3 runs 12 residues. Per the germline V gene, CDR1 is LGHNA and CDR2 is YSLEER. Trimming took off 2 bases at V and 11 bases at J, with 12 bases between the two ends. DNA of the CDR3: TGCGCCAGCAGCCAAACCCCCGCTTGGGCTTTCTTT. Its translation is CASSQTPAWAFF.

This rearrangement joins TRBV18 to TRBJ2-7; 8 bases fit TRBD2. V trimming: 3 bases; J trimming: 4 bases; junction bases outside the gene matches: 5. This CDR3 spans 14 amino acids. Germline values: CDR1 KGHSH, CDR2 LQKENI. This CDR3 is CASSPPGLVYEQYF. The CDR3 nucleotides are TGTGCCAGCTCACCTCCGGGACTAGTTTACGAGCAGTACTTC.